This T cell receptor delta chain stems from a study of gamma-delta chains in newborns, infants, children. Turning to the study itself: Microbial exposure reportedly drives polyclonal innate γδ T cell expansion after birth.

This clone was detected a few times. It may be a read error: a sequence one base away is much more abundant. Other DNA sequences in the sample encode the same CDR3. Germline V gives CDR1 GEAIGNYY, CDR2 EKD. This CDR3 has 19 amino acids. TCRdb fed the reads into CATT to redo clone calling. The sample shows some 5,000 delta-chain clones, about 0.4% of them seen only once. This receptor was obtained from a child who was a newborn, infant or young child, either healthy, febrile or measles-vaccinated (not recorded which). V gene TRDV2 combines with J gene TRDJ3, with 7 bases that match TRDD3. Sequenced input: blood. The DNA of the CDR3 is TGCGCCTGTGACCCGGTTCAGGGGGATGGGTCCCGGGACACCCGACAGATGTTTTTC. As protein: CACDPVQGDGSRDTRQMFF.